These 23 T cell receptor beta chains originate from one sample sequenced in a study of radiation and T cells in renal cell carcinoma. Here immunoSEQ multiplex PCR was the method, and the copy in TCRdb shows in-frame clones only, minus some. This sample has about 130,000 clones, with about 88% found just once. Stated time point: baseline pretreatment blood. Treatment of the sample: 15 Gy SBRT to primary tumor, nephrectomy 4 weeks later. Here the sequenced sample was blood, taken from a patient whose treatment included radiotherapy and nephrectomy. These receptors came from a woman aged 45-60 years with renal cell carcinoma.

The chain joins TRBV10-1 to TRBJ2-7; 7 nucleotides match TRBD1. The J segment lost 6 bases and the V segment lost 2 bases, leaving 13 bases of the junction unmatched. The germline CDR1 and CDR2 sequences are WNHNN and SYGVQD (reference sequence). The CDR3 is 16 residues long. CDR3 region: CASSEPKGGLGTEQYF. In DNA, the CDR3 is TGCGCCAGCAGTGAGCCTAAAGGGGGCTTGGGAACCGAGCAGTACTTC.

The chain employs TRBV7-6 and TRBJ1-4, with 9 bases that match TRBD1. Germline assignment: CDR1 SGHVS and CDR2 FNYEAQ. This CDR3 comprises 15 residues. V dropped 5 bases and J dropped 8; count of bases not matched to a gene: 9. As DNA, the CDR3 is TGTGCCAGCAGCCCTACAGGGGGCTTCGGGGAAAAACTGTTTTTT. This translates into CASSPTGGFGEKLFF. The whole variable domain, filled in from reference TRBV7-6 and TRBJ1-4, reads GAGVSQSPRYKVTKRGQDVALRCDPISGHVSLYWYRQALGQGPEFLTYFNYEAQQDKSGLPNDRFSAERPEGSISTLTIQRTEQRDSAMYRCASSPTGGFGEKLFFGSGTQLSVL.

The CDR3, as DNA: TGTGCCGGCCAGACAGGACCCTACGAGCAGTACTTC. As protein: CAGQTGPYEQYF. The chain recombines TRBV30 with TRBJ2-7; a weak D match, TRBD1 (6 bases). V gave up 8 bases and J gave up 2 bases, with 13 bases separating them. The CDR3 is 12 residues long. From germline, CDR1 is GTSNPN and CDR2 SVGIG (reference sequence).

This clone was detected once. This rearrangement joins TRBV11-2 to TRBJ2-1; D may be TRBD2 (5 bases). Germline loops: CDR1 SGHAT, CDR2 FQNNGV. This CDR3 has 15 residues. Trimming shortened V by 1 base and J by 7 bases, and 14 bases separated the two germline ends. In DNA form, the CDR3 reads TGTGCCAGCAGCTTAGGGAGCGGCCTTAGGAATGAGCAGTTCTTC. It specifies CASSLGSGLRNEQFF.

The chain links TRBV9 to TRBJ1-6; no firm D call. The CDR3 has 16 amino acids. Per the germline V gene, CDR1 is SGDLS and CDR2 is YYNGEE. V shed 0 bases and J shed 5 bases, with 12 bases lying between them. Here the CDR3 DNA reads TGTGCCAGCAGCGTAGGTCGGGGAAAGAATAATTCACCCCTCCACTTT. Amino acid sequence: CASSVGRGKNNSPLHF. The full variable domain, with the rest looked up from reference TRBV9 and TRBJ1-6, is DSGVTQTPKHLITATGQRVTLRCSPRSGDLSVYWYQQSLDQGLQFLIQYYNGEERAKGNILERFSAQQFPDLHSELNLSSLELGDSALYFCASSVGRGKNNSPLHFGNGTRLTVT.

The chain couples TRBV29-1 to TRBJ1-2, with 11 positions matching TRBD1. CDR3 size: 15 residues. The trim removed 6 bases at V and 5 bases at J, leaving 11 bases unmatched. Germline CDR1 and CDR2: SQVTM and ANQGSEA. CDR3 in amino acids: CSVPRDRGLWYGYTF. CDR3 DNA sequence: TGCAGCGTCCCCCGGGACAGGGGGTTGTGGTATGGCTACACCTTC.

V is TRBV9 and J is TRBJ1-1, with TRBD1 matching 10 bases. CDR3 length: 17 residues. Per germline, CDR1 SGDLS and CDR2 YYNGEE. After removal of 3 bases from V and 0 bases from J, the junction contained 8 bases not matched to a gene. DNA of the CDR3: TGTGCCAGCAGCGCAACCGGGACAGGGGTAGTGAACACTGAAGCTTTCTTT. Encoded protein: CASSATGTGVVNTEAFF.

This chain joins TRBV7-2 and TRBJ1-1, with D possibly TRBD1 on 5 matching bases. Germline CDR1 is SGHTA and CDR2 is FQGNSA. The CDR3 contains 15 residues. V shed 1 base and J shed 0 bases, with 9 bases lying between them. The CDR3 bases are TGTGCCAGCAGCTTAGGGGGGTTAATGAACACTGAAGCTTTCTTT. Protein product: CASSLGGLMNTEAFF.

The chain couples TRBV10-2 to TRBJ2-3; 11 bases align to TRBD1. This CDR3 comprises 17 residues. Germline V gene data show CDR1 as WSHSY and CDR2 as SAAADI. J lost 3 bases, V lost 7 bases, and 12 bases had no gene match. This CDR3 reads CASKRTGGMSGTDTQYF. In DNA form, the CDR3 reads TGCGCCAGCAAAAGGACAGGGGGCATGAGTGGGACAGATACGCAGTATTTT.

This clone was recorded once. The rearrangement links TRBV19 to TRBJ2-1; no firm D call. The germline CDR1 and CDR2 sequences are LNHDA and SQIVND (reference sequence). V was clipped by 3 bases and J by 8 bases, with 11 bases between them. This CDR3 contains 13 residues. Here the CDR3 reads CASSIGRPDEQFF. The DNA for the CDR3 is TGTGCCAGTAGTATCGGGCGCCCCGATGAGCAGTTCTTC.

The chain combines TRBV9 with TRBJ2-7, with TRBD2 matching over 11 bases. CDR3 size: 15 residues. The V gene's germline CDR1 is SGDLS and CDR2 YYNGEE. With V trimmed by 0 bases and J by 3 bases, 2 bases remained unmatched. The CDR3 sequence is CASSVAGTSGYEQYF. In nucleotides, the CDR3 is TGTGCCAGCAGCGTAGCTGGGACTAGCGGCTACGAGCAGTACTTC.

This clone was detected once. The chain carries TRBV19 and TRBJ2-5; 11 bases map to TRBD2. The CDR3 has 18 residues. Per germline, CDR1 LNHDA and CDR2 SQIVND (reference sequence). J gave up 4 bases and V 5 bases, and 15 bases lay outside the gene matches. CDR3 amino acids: CASSFKSFSGGASETQYF. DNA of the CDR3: TGTGCCAGTAGTTTCAAATCTTTTAGCGGGGGGGCATCAGAGACCCAGTACTTC.

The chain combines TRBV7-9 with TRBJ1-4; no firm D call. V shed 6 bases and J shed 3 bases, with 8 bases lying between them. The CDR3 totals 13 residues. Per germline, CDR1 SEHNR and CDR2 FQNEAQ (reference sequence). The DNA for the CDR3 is TGTGCCAGCAGTACCTTACCTAATGAAAAACTGTTTTTT. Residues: CASSTLPNEKLFF.

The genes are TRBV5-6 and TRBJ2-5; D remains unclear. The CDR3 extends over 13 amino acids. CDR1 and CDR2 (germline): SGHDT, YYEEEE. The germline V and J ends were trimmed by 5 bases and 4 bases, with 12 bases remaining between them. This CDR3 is CASSPRPGETQYF. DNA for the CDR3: TGTGCCAGCAGTCCTCGCCCGGGAGAGACCCAGTACTTC.

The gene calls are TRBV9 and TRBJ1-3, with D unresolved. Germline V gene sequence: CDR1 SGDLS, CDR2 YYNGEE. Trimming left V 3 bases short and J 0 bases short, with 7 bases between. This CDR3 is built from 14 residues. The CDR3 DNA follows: TGTGCCAGCAGCGGAGTGACCTCTGGAAACACCATATATTTT. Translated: CASSGVTSGNTIYF.

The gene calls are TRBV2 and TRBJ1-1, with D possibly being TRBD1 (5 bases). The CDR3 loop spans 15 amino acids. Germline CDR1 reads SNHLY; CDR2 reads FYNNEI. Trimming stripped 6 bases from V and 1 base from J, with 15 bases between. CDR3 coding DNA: TGTGCCAGCAGAGAATGGACGGGACGGAACACTGAAGCTTTCTTT. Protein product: CASREWTGRNTEAFF.

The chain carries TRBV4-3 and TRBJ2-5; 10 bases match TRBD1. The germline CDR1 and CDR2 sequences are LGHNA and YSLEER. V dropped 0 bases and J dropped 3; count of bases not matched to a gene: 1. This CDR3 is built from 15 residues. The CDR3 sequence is CASSQEGTGEETQYF. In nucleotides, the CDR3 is TGCGCCAGCAGCCAAGAGGGGACAGGGGAAGAGACCCAGTACTTC.

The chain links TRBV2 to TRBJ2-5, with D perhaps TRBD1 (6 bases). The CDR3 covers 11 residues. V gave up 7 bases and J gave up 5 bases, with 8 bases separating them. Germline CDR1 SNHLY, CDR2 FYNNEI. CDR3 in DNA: TGTGCCAGCAAGGGGGTGGAGACCCAGTACTTC. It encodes CASKGVETQYF.

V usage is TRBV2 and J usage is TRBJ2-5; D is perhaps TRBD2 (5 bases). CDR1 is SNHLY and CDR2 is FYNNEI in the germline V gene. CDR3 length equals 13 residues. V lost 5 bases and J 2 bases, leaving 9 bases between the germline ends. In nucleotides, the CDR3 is TGTGCCAGCAGTACTACTAGTCAAGAGACCCAGTACTTC. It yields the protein CASSTTSQETQYF. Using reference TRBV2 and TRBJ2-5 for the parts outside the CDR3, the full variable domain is EPEVTQTPSHQVTQMGQEVILRCVPISNHLYFYWYRQILGQKVEFLVSFYNNEISEKSEIFDDQFSVERPDGSNFTLKIRSTKLEDSAMYFCASSTTSQETQYFGPGTRLLVL.

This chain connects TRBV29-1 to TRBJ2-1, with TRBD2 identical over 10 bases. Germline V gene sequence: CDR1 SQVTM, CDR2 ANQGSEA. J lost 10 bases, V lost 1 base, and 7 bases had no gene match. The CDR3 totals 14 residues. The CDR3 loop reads CSVEVTSGASEQFF. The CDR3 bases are TGCAGCGTTGAAGTAACTAGCGGGGCGTCGGAGCAGTTCTTC.

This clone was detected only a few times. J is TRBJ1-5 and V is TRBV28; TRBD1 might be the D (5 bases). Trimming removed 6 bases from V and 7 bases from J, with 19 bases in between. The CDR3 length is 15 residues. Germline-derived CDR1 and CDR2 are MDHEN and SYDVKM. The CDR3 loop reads CASSPPPGTGQPQHF. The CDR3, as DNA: TGTGCCAGCAGCCCGCCTCCCGGGACGGGGCAGCCCCAGCATTTT.

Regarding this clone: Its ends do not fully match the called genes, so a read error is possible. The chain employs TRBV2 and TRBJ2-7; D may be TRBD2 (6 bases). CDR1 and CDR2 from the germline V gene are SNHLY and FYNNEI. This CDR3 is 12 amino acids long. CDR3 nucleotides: TGTGCCTCCTCTGGAGGGTCCTCCGAGCAGTACTTC. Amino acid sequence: CASSGGSSEQYF. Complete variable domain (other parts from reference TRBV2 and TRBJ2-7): EPEVTQTPSHQVTQMGQEVILRCVPISNHLYFYWYRQILGQKVEFLVSFYNNEISEKSEIFDDQFSVERPDGSNFTLKIRSTKLEDSAMYFCASSGGSSEQYFGPGTRLTVT.

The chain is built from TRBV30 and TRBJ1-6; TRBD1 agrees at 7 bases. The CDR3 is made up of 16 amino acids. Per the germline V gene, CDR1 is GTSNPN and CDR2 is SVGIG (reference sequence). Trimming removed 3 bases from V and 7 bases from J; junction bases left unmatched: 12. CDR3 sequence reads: CAWSGAGGTENSPLHF. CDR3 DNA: TGTGCCTGGAGCGGGGCAGGCGGGACAGAAAATTCACCCCTCCACTTT.